These T cell receptor beta chains were read from a single sample in a study of cytomegalovirus exposure and HLA in healthy donors. Method: immunoSEQ multiplex PCR; TCRdb's copy keeps in-frame clones and lacks some. The data hold 150,000 to 200,000 clones, with roughly 82% observed a single time. Sequencing was carried out using PBMCs. These TCRs come from a woman aged 18-35 years in good health and CMV-seronegative. Both conserved end residues are part of each CDR3. The D gene is left open where the match is weak. Clone size is shown for a subset of rows, as once, few, many or a class of expanded clone.

TGCGCCAGCAGCCTAGAGGGACAGTCGAACACTGAAGCTTTCTTT | CASSLEGQSNTEAFF | TRBJ1-1 | TRBD1 | NA | TRBV5-1
TGTGCCAGCAGCGTAGCCCCCTCCCGGGGAAACATTCAGTACTTC | CASSVAPSRGNIQYF | TRBJ2-4 | NA | NA | TRBV9
TGTGCCAGCAGCTTGTTTGCTGGAGGGTCCAATCAGCCCCAGCATTTT | CASSLFAGGSNQPQHF | TRBJ1-5 | NA | NA | TRBV5-6
TGTGCCAGCAGCGTTCATCCACACGATCAGCCCCAGCATTTT | CASSVHPHDQPQHF | TRBJ1-5 | NA | NA | TRBV9
TGTGCCAGCAGCTTGGCACCGGGACAGGGGATTCACTACGAGCAGTACTTC | CASSLAPGQGIHYEQYF | TRBJ2-7 | TRBD1 | NA | TRBV5-4
TGTGCCAGCAGCCCGGAGACTGGGGCCAACGTCCTGACTTTC | CASSPETGANVLTF | TRBJ2-6 | NA | NA | TRBV11-2
TGCGCCAGCAGCCCGGTTGGTGGCCGCGGGAGGGCGAACACTGAAGCTTTCTTT | CASSPVGGRGRANTEAFF | TRBJ1-1 | NA | NA | TRBV5-1
TGTGCCAGCAGCCAAACAGGGGGCTGGACTGAAGCTTTCTTT | CASSQTGGWTEAFF | TRBJ1-1 | TRBD1 | NA | TRBV6-5
TGTGCCAGCAGCCTACCTTTAACTAGCGGGAGGGGGTCAGATACGCAGTATTTT | CASSLPLTSGRGSDTQYF | TRBJ2-3 | TRBD2 | NA | TRBV11-2
TGCGCCAGCAGCCAGGGGACTCGGGTTGGCACCGGGGAGCTGTTTTTT | CASSQGTRVGTGELFF | TRBJ2-2 | NA | NA | TRBV4-1
TGTGCCAGCAGTTACTCGGGGGGAAGTACAGATACGCAGTATTTT | CASSYSGGSTDTQYF | TRBJ2-3 | NA | once | TRBV6-5
TGCGCCAGCAGCTTGGGGACAGGGCTCGGGGACACTGAAGCTTTCTTT | CASSLGTGLGDTEAFF | TRBJ1-1 | TRBD1 | NA | TRBV5-1
TGTGCCAGCAGCATCCAGACAGGGAGTAGGGTTACCCAGTACTTC | CASSIQTGSRVTQYF | TRBJ2-5 | NA | NA | TRBV21-1
TGTGCCAGCAGCGTAAGCGGGGGGGTTGGGGATACGCAGTATTTT | CASSVSGGVGDTQYF | TRBJ2-3 | TRBD2 | NA | TRBV9
TGTGCCAGCAGCCTAACGGGGCTGACTAGTGTCCTCAATGAGCAGTTCTTC | CASSLTGLTSVLNEQFF | TRBJ2-1 | NA | few | TRBV11-2
TGTGCCAGCACTCTATCTTTGACTGGGGGCTACACCTTC | CASTLSLTGGYTF | TRBJ1-2 | NA | NA | TRBV5-6
TGTGCCTGGAGTGAAGGGGACAATGAGCAGTTCTTC | CAWSEGDNEQFF | TRBJ2-1 | NA | NA | TRBV30
TGTGCCAGCAGTGCCCTGAGCGGCCGGGACAGCTCCTACGAGCAGTACTTC | CASSALSGRDSSYEQYF | TRBJ2-7 | TRBD1 | NA | TRBV6-1
TGTGCCAGCAGCCCCCTTTCGGGTGAAAAACTGTTTTTT | CASSPLSGEKLFF | TRBJ1-4 | NA | NA | TRBV5-4
TGTGCCAGTAGTATATCAGGGCACGTTGAAGCTTTCTTT | CASSISGHVEAFF | TRBJ1-1 | NA | few | TRBV19
TGTGCCAGCACCGACCTCCGGGACAGGGCGGTTGGCTACACCTTC | CASTDLRDRAVGYTF | TRBJ1-2 | TRBD1 | NA | TRBV9
TGTGCCAGCAGCCACGTCGCAGGGTTAGGGTGGGAGACCCAGTACTTC | CASSHVAGLGWETQYF | TRBJ2-5 | NA | NA | TRBV7-6
TGTGCCAGCATAAGCAGCGCCCACACAGATACGCAGTATTTT | CASISSAHTDTQYF | TRBJ2-3 | NA | NA | TRBV2
TGTGCCAGCAGGCCGATGGGACAGGGAACTTACAATGAGCAGTTCTTC | CASRPMGQGTYNEQFF | TRBJ2-1 | TRBD1 | NA | TRBV27
TGTGCCAGCAGTGACGTATCCAGCGGGGGCCACGAGCAGTACTTC | CASSDVSSGGHEQYF | TRBJ2-7 | TRBD2 | NA | TRBV2
TGTGCCACCACCCGACAGGGGGGAAACACCATATATTTT | CATTRQGGNTIYF | TRBJ1-3 | TRBD1 | NA | TRBV15
TGTGCCTGGCGTAGCGGGAGCACAGATACGCAGTATTTT | CAWRSGSTDTQYF | TRBJ2-3 | TRBD2 | NA | TRBV30
TGTGCCACCATACAAAATATGAACACTGAAGCTTTCTTT | CATIQNMNTEAFF | TRBJ1-1 | NA | NA | TRBV10-3
TGTGCCAGCAGCGGAGGGTACACTGAAGCTTTCTTT | CASSGGYTEAFF | TRBJ1-1 | NA | NA | TRBV6-1
TGTGCCAGCAGTGGGGGCGGGGGACCCCTTGGCTACACCTTC | CASSGGGGPLGYTF | TRBJ1-2 | NA | NA | TRBV6-1
TGTGCCAGTAGCCAACCGTTCAGGGTGGGTTCCTTGGATGGCTACACCTTC | CASSQPFRVGSLDGYTF | TRBJ1-2 | NA | NA | TRBV19
TGTGCCAGCAGTGACTGGCAGACAGATACGCAGTATTTT | CASSDWQTDTQYF | TRBJ2-3 | NA | NA | TRBV6-4
TGTGCCAGCTCACCCCTGGACAGGGGTACCTACGAGCAGTACTTC | CASSPLDRGTYEQYF | TRBJ2-7 | TRBD1 | NA | TRBV18
TGTGCCTGGAGAATCAGGACAGAGGGCACTGAAGCTTTCTTT | CAWRIRTEGTEAFF | TRBJ1-1 | NA | NA | TRBV30
TGTGCCAGTAGTGACTTCTCAGGGACAGGGTATACCTACAATGAGCAGTTCTTC | CASSDFSGTGYTYNEQFF | TRBJ2-1 | TRBD1 | NA | TRBV19
TGCGCCAGCAGCTTGGACAGCTCCTACAATGAGCAGTTCTTC | CASSLDSSYNEQFF | TRBJ2-1 | NA | NA | TRBV5-1
TGTGCCAGCAGCTTGAGTGTTTGGCTAGCGGGGACCGAGCAGTACTTC | CASSLSVWLAGTEQYF | TRBJ2-7 | TRBD2 | NA | TRBV5-8